One and the same sample provided the 25 T cell receptor beta chains below, sequenced in a study of identical twins. TCRdb passed the 5' RACE reads through MiXCR, listing each CDR3 protein once. The profile shows about 220,000 distinct CDR3 sequences, about 7.5% of them singletons. These data were also filed under a second study, of yellow fever vaccine responses in identical twins.

The source material was memory (CD45RO+) T cells sorted from blood. All receptors derive from a woman aged 18-35 years in good health.

This sequence joins TRBV5-1 and TRBJ2-5; 11 nucleotides align to TRBD2. The germline V gene has CDR1 SGHRS and CDR2 YFSETQ. CDR3 length: 15 amino acids. V trimming: 2 bases; J trimming: 5 bases; junction bases outside the gene matches: 5. For the CDR3, the DNA is TGCGCCAGCAGCTTCGGTAGCGGGGGGGCGGAGACCCAGTACTTC. It codes for CASSFGSGGAETQYF.

This clonotype was found many times. The chain combines TRBV7-9 with TRBJ1-5; 8 bases line up with TRBD1. The germline CDR1 and CDR2 sequences are SEHNR and FQNEAQ (reference sequence). The length of the CDR3 is 13 residues. Trimming at V came to 3 bases and at J to 5 bases, leaving 0 bases not matched to a gene. CDR3 loop: CASSLTGDQPQHF. The CDR3 bases are TGTGCCAGCAGCTTGACAGGGGATCAGCCCCAGCATTTT.

This clonotype was counted a few times. This chain joins TRBV20-1 and TRBJ2-1; TRBD1 is a possible D gene (5 bases). V lost 1 base to trimming and J lost 4 bases, with 11 bases between them. Germline CDR1 reads DFQATT; CDR2 reads SNEGSKA (reference sequence). The CDR3 is 14 residues long. CDR3 DNA: TGCAGTGCTAGAGGCATTCAGGGTTACAATGAGCAGTTCTTC. The encoded protein is CSARGIQGYNEQFF.

This clonotype was seen only a few times. The CDR3 protein is CASRRGGTQQFF. As DNA, the CDR3 is TGTGCCAGCAGGAGGGGTGGCACCCAGCAGTTCTTC. The chain is built from TRBV7-8 and TRBJ2-1; D may match TRBD1 or TRBD2 (5 bases each). The CDR3 spans 12 residues. V lost 6 bases, J lost 11 bases, and 14 bases lay in between. Germline lookup yields CDR1 SGHVS and CDR2 FQNEAQ.

DNA of the CDR3: TGCAGTGCTAGAGATGGGACAGGGGGCGTCGGGGAGCTGTTTTTT. Amino acid sequence: CSARDGTGGVGELFF. This chain links TRBV20-1 with TRBJ2-2; TRBD1 matches 12 bases. The germline V gene encodes CDR1 DFQATT and CDR2 SNEGSKA (reference sequence). The junction had 3 bases not matched to a gene; V was cut back by 0 bases and J by 7 bases. The CDR3 length is 15 residues.

On this clonotype: This may be a read error, as it is one base from a much larger clone. The chain combines TRBV6-4 with TRBJ2-1; D unresolved. Germline lookup yields CDR1 MRHNA and CDR2 SNTAGT. CDR3 size: 13 residues. The chain's CDR3 is CASSERPNNDQFF. CDR3 nucleotide sequence: TGTGCCAGCAGTGAACGTCCGAACAATGACCAGTTCTTC.

The V and J genes are TRBV4-2 and TRBJ2-1; 7 bases are shared with TRBD2. J was trimmed by 13 bases and V by 3 bases; bases with no gene match: 12. CDR3 length: 14 amino acids. Germline CDR1 and CDR2: LGHNA and YNFKEQ. Here the CDR3 DNA reads TGTGCCAGCAGCCAGCGGCAGGCGGGGGAAGACCAGTTCTTC. Translating gives CASSQRQAGEDQFF.

In its sample, this clonotype was seen many times. The chain couples TRBV29-1 to TRBJ1-1, with a weak D call TRBD1 (6 bases). V dropped 5 bases and J dropped 5 bases, with 9 bases sitting between them. This CDR3 has 11 residues. Germline V gives CDR1 SQVTM, CDR2 ANQGSEA. Here the CDR3 reads CSVRDTTEAFF. CDR3 nucleotide sequence: TGCAGCGTTCGGGACACAACTGAAGCTTTCTTT. Supplemented by reference TRBV29-1 and TRBJ1-1, the full variable domain reads SAVISQKPSRDICQRGTSLTIQCQVDSQVTMMFWYRQQPGQSLTLIATANQGSEATYESGFVIDKFPISRPNLTFSTLTVSNMSPEDSSIYLCSVRDTTEAFFGQGTRLTVV.

Ten or more counts support this clonotype. The chain uses TRBV7-2 and TRBJ2-1, with 9 bases identical to TRBD1. Trimming cost V 1 base and J 8 bases; bases outside gene matches: 9. The V gene's germline CDR1 is SGHTA and CDR2 FQGNSA. This CDR3 has 16 amino acids. The CDR3 sequence is CASSLVAGTGFDEQFF. The CDR3 DNA is TGTGCCAGCAGCTTAGTAGCCGGGACAGGGTTTGATGAGCAGTTCTTC.

This clonotype was detected a few times. The chain employs TRBV7-2 and TRBJ1-1; D remains ambiguous. Looked up from germline, CDR1 is SGHTA and CDR2 is FQGNSA. The length of the CDR3 is 13 residues. The ends were cut back, 4 bases at V and 1 base at J, with 7 bases in the middle. CDR3 residues: CASSSGWNTEAFF. CDR3 bases: TGTGCCAGCAGCTCAGGATGGAACACTGAAGCTTTCTTT.

V gene TRBV5-6 combines with J gene TRBJ2-3; D gene unclear. The germline CDR1 and CDR2 sequences are SGHDT and YYEEEE. Trimming shortened V by 9 bases and J by 4 bases, and 18 bases separated the two germline ends. This CDR3 has 14 residues. DNA of the CDR3: TGTGCCATGAGCTCCAGGAGTGTCCCAGATACGCAGTATTTT. This codes for CAMSSRSVPDTQYF.

Many counts were recorded for this clonotype. The junction departs from germline at one end; a sequencing error may be responsible. The CDR3 DNA follows: TGTGCCAGCAGCCTGGGACAACAAGAGACCCAGTACTTC. It codes for CASSLGQQETQYF. The J gene is TRBJ2-5, the V gene TRBV5-1, with a possible D match to TRBD1 (6 bases). Germline assignment: CDR1 SGHRS and CDR2 YFSETQ. The CDR3 totals 13 residues.

This clonotype was counted ten times or more. One junction end disagrees with the germline gene, perhaps due to a read error. The V gene is TRBV20-1, the J gene TRBJ1-2; unclear D gene. CDR3 length: 12 residues. CDR1 and CDR2 (germline): DFQATT, SNEGSKA (reference sequence). In DNA, the CDR3 is TGCAGGGCTACTGACGACCTCTATGGCTACACCTTC. Its translation: CRATDDLYGYTF.

Many counts were recorded for this clonotype. CDR3 sequence: CASRNHGRASGGTSTYNEQFF. The CDR3 DNA sequence: TGCGCCAGCAGGAACCACGGAAGGGCTAGCGGGGGGACTTCCACCTACAATGAGCAGTTCTTC. The chain combines TRBV10-2 with TRBJ2-1, with 11 nucleotides matching TRBD2. This CDR3 has 21 amino acids. V shed 6 bases, J shed 2 bases, and the junction held 21 bases outside the gene matches. CDR1 and CDR2 (germline): WSHSY, SAAADI.

The genes are TRBV5-1 and TRBJ2-5; 10 nucleotides line up with TRBD2. Germline V CDR1 and CDR2: SGHRS, YFSETQ. The CDR3 is 15 amino acids. Losses at the gene ends were 0 bases for V and 4 bases for J; bases not matched to a gene: 3. CDR3 bases: TGCGCCAGCAGCTTGGGACTAGCGGGTTTAGAGACCCAGTACTTC. Its translation is CASSLGLAGLETQYF.

This clonotype has a handful of counts. This chain uses TRBV30 with TRBJ1-1; no definite D call. Germline V gene lookup returns CDR1 GTSNPN and CDR2 SVGIG (reference sequence). The V end was cut by 2 bases, the J end by 1 base, with 8 bases between. This CDR3 is 13 amino acids long. The CDR3 DNA reads as TGTGCCTGGAGTCAATTTAGGAACACTGAAGCTTTCTTT. Amino acids: CAWSQFRNTEAFF.

This clonotype was detected a few times. J is TRBJ1-5 and V is TRBV6-2 or TRBV6-3; TRBD1 aligns across 11 bases. The CDR3 is 16 amino acids. Losses at the gene ends were 7 bases for V and 3 bases for J; bases not matched to a gene: 8. The germline V gene encodes CDR1 MNHEY and CDR2 SVGEGT. CDR3 DNA sequence: TGTGCCAGCAAAACTGCGGACAGGGGGCTCAATCAGCCCCAGCATTTT. This encodes CASKTADRGLNQPQHF.

The table lists this clonotype with many counts. The chain joins TRBV7-2 to TRBJ1-1, with D perhaps matching TRBD1 (6 bases). The V and J ends lost 1 base and 7 bases respectively, with 13 bases between them. The CDR3 covers 14 residues. Germline values: CDR1 SGHTA, CDR2 FQGNSA. The CDR3 DNA is TGTGCCAGCAGCTTAGGGGGGGCGGGATTTGAAGCTTTCTTT. Amino acid sequence: CASSLGGAGFEAFF. Full variable domain (outside the CDR3, taken from reference TRBV7-2 and TRBJ1-1): GAGVSQSPSNKVTEKGKDVELRCDPISGHTALYWYRQSLGQGLEFLIYFQGNSAPDKSGLPSDRFSAERTGGSVSTLTIQRTQQEDSAVYLCASSLGGAGFEAFFGQGTRLTVV.

This clonotype appeared many times. This chain links TRBV20-1 with TRBJ1-3; D gene ambiguous. This CDR3 is built from 12 residues. V lost 6 bases to trimming and J lost 1 base, with 7 bases between them. Germline-derived CDR1 and CDR2 are DFQATT and SNEGSKA (reference sequence). The CDR3 bases are TGCAGTGCGCGGAGTTCTGGAAACACCATATATTTT. Its protein is CSARSSGNTIYF.

The chain is built from TRBV18 and TRBJ2-3; the match to TRBD2 covers 10 bases. CDR3 length: 16 amino acids. V lost 6 bases and J lost 6; bases outside the gene matches: 12. Germline CDR1 reads KGHSH; CDR2 reads LQKENI. This CDR3 is CASSPTLAGSKDTQYF. CDR3 in DNA: TGTGCCAGCTCGCCCACACTAGCGGGGTCCAAGGATACGCAGTATTTT.

The chain combines TRBV29-1 with TRBJ1-3; no firm D call. The germline gives CDR1 SQVTM, CDR2 ANQGSEA. The V end lost 3 bases, the J end lost 0 bases, and 6 bases lay between the germline ends. The length of the CDR3 is 13 residues. The CDR3: CSVELSSGNTIYF. The DNA for the CDR3 is TGCAGCGTTGAGTTAAGCTCTGGAAACACCATATATTTT.

This clonotype occurred many times. V is TRBV5-1 and J is TRBJ2-5; 7 positions agree with TRBD1. Losses at the gene ends were 0 bases for V and 4 bases for J; bases not matched to a gene: 6. This CDR3 spans 15 amino acids. The V gene's germline CDR1 is SGHRS and CDR2 YFSETQ. CDR3 DNA sequence: TGCGCCAGCAGCTTGGCCGTAAACAGGGGAGAGACCCAGTACTTC. Its protein product is CASSLAVNRGETQYF.

The gene calls are TRBV5-1 and TRBJ2-6; D may be TRBD1 or TRBD2 (5 bases each). Germline assignment: CDR1 SGHRS and CDR2 YFSETQ. Trimming took off 0 bases at V and 0 bases at J, with 13 bases between the two ends. CDR3 length: 18 residues. The CDR3 reads CASSLAGDRFSGANVLTF. CDR3 nucleotides: TGCGCCAGCAGCTTGGCCGGGGACCGATTCTCTGGGGCCAACGTCCTGACTTTC.

This clonotype was recorded a few times. The chain combines TRBV19 with TRBJ2-1; maybe TRBD1 (6 bases). The CDR3 has 14 amino acids. Germline values: CDR1 LNHDA, CDR2 SQIVND (reference sequence). Trimming shortened V by 4 bases and J by 7 bases, and 14 bases separated the two germline ends. The CDR3 DNA reads as TGTGCCAGTAGTAGCCGGGACATCTTGAATGAGCAGTTCTTC. This codes for CASSSRDILNEQFF.

This clonotype was observed at least ten times. The genes are TRBV12-3 or TRBV12-4 and TRBJ1-5; 11 nucleotides agree with TRBD1. V gave up 7 bases and J gave up 4 bases; unmatched junction bases: 6. This CDR3 spans 15 amino acids. As DNA, the CDR3 is TGTGCCAGCACCCTAGGGGACAGGGGGAATCAGCCCCAGCATTTT. Translated, it gives CASTLGDRGNQPQHF.